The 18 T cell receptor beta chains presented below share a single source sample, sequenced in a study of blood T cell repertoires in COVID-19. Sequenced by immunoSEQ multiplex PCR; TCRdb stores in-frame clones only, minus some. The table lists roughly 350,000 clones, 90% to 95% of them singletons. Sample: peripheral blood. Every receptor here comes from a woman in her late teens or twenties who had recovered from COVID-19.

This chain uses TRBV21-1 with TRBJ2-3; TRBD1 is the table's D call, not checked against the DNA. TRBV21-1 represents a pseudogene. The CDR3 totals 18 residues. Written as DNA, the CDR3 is TGTGCCAGCAGCAAAGGCCCGACCTGTGACAGTTTCACAGATACGCAGTATTTT. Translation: CASSKGPTCDSFTDTQYF.

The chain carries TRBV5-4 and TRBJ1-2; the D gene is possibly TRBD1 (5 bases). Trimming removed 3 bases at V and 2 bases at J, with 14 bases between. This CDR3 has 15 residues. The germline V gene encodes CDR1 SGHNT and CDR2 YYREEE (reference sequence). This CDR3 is CASSSTGGGNYGYTF. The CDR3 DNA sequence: TGTGCCAGCAGCTCGACCGGGGGGGGGAACTATGGCTACACCTTC.

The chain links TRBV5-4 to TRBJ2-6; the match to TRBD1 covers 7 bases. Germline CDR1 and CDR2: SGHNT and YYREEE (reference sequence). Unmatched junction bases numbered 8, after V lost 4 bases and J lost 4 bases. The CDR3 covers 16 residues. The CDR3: CASSVDRVTGANVLTF. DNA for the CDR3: TGTGCCAGCAGCGTCGACAGGGTGACCGGGGCCAACGTCCTGACTTTC.

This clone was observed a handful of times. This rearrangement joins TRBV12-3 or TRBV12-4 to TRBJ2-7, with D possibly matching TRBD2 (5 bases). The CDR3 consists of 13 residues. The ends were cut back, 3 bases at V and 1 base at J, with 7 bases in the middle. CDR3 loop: CASSFGESYEQYV. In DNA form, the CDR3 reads TGTGCCAGCAGTTTTGGGGAGTCCTACGAGCAGTACGTC.

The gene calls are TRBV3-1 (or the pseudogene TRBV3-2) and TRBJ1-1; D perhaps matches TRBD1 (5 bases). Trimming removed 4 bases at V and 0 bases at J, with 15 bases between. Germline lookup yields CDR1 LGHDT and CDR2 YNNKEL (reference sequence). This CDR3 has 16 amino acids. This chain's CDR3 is CASSRRDSAMNTEAFF. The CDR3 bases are TGTGCCAGCAGCCGACGTGACAGCGCCATGAACACTGAAGCTTTCTTT.

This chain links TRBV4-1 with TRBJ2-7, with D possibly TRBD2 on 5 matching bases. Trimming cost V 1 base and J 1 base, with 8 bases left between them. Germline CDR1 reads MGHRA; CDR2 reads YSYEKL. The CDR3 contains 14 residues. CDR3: CASSQGPGSYEQYV. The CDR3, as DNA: TGCGCCAGCAGCCAAGGGCCGGGATCCTACGAGCAGTACGTC.

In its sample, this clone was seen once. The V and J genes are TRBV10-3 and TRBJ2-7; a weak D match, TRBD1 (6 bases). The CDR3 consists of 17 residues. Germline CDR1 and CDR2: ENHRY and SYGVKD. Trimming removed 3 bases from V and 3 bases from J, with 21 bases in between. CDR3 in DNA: TGTGCCATCAGTGACCGCAAACCCACCCAGGGGAACTACGAGCAGTACGTC. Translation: CAISDRKPTQGNYEQYV.

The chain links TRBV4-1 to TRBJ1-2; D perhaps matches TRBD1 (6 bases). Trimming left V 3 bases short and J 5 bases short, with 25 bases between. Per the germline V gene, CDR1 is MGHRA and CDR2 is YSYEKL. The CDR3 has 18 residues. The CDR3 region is CASSQFPTLAGGEYGYTF. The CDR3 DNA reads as TGCGCCAGCAGCCAGTTTCCCACGTTGGCGGGGGGCGAATATGGCTACACCTTC.

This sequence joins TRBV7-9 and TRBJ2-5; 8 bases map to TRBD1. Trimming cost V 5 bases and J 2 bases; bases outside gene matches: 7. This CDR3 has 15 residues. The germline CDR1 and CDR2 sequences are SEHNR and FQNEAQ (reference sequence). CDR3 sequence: CASSESGGWQETQYF. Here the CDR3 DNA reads TGTGCCAGCAGCGAATCAGGGGGCTGGCAAGAGACCCAGTACTTC.

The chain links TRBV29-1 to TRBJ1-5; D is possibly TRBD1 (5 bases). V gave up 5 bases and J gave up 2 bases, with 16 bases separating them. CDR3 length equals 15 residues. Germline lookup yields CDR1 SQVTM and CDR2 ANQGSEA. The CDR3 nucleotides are TGCAGCGTTTCCGGGGGAGAATTGGGCAATCAGCCCCAGCATTTT. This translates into CSVSGGELGNQPQHF.

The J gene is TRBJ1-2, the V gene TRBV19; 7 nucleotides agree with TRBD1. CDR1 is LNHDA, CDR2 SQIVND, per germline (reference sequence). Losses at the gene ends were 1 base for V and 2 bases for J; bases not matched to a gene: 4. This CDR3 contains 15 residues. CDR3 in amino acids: CASSIVGTENYGYTF. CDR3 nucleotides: TGTGCCAGTAGTATAGTCGGGACAGAGAACTATGGCTACACCTTC.

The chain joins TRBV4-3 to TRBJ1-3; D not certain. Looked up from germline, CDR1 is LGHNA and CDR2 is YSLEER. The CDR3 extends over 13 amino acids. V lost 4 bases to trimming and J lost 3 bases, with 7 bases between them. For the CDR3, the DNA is TGCGCCAGCAGCCGAGTGAATGGAAACACCATATATTTT. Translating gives CASSRVNGNTIYF.

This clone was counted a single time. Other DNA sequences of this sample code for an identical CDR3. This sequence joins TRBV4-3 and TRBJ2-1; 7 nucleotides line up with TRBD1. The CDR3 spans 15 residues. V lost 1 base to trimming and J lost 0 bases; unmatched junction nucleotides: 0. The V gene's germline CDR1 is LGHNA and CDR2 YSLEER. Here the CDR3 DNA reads TGCGCCAGCAGCCAAGGACAGGGCTCCTACAATGAGCAGTTCTTC. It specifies CASSQGQGSYNEQFF.

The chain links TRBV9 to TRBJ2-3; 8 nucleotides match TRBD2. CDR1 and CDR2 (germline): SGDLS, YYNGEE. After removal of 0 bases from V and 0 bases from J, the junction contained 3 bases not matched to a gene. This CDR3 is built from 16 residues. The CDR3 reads CASSVGSGASTDTQYF. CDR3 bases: TGTGCCAGCAGCGTAGGTAGCGGGGCTAGCACAGATACGCAGTATTTT.

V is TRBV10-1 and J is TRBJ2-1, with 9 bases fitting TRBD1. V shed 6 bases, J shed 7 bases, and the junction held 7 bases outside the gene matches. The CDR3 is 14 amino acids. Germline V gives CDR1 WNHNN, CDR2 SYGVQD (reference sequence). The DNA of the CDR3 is TGCGCCAGCAGCCTATCGACAGGGGGGAATGAGCAGTTCTTC. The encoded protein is CASSLSTGGNEQFF.

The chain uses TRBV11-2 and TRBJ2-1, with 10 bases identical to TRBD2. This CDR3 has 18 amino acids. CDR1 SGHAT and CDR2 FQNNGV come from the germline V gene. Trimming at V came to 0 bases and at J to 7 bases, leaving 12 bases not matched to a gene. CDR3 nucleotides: TGTGCCAGCAGCTTAGACCTATCAGCGGGAGGGTTTTGGAATGAGCAGTTCTTC. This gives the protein CASSLDLSAGGFWNEQFF. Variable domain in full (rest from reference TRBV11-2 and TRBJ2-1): EAGVAQSPRYKIIEKRQSVAFWCNPISGHATLYWYQQILGQGPKLLIQFQNNGVVDDSQLPKDRFSAERLKGVDSTLKIQPAKLEDSAVYLCASSLDLSAGGFWNEQFFGPGTRLTVL.

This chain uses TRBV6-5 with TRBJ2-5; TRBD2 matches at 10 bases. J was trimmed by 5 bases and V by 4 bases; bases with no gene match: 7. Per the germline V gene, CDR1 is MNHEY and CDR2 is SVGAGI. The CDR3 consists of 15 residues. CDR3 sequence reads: CASSSASGRLETQYF. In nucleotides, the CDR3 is TGTGCCAGCAGTTCGGCTAGCGGGAGATTGGAGACCCAGTACTTC.

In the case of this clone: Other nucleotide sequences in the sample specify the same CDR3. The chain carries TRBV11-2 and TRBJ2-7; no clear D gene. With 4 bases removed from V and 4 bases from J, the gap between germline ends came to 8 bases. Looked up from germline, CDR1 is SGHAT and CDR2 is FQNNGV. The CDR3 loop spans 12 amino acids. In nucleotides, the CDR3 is TGTGCCAGCAGCTCGACATCTTACGAGCAGTACGTC. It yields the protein CASSSTSYEQYV.